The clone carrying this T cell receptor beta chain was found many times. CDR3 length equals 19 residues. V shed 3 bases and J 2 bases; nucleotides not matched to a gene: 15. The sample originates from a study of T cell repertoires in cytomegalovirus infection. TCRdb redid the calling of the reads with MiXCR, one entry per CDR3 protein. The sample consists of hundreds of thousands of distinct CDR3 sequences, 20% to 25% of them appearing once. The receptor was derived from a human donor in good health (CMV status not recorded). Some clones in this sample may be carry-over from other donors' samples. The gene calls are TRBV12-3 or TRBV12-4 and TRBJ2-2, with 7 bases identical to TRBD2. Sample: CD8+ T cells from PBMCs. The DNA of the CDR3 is TGTGCCAGCAGTTTCGACCTAGCGGCCGACGGACTTAACACCGGGGAGCTGTTTTTT. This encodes CASSFDLAADGLNTGELFF.